This T cell receptor (beta chain) was identified during a study of CD8 T cells in ankylosing spondylitis. Overall study findings and caveats: There was reportedly significant enrichment of clones that were disease-linked in matched ankylosing spondylitis synovial fluid. Seemingly distinctive of ankylosing spondylitis blood was a TCR beta motif formed by eight highly homologous variants.

This clonotype was observed a few times. The target antigen is unknown. TCRdb recomputed calls from the 5' RACE reads with MiXCR, one row per CDR3 protein. The profile shows about 500,000 distinct CDR3 sequences, under 5.5% of them singletons. Germline V CDR1 and CDR2: DFQATT, SNEGSKA (reference sequence). V lost 0 bases, J lost 1 base, and 15 bases lay in between. The CDR3 is made up of 16 amino acids. The sample was blood, either unsorted or a sorted T cell fraction (not recorded which). The TCR originated in a male donor with ankylosing spondylitis. The rearrangement links TRBV20-1 to TRBJ2-5, with D perhaps matching TRBD2 (6 bases). Written as DNA, the CDR3 is TGCAGTGCTAGAGATTGGCGGGGAAGGGTCCAAGAGACCCAGTACTTC. Translated: CSARDWRGRVQETQYF.